This T cell receptor (beta chain) was recorded in a study of neurological immune-mediated disorders. About the research overall: The study included around 35 multiple sclerosis patients, around 31 relapsing-remitting and 3 secondary progressive. Study-wide findings and caveats: The highest TCR clonal expansion occurred in HTLV-1-associated myelopathy; multiple sclerosis fell below healthy controls. None of the CDR3 amino acid sequences of expanded clones recurred across subjects, suggesting private repertoires in all groups.

This clonotype was detected many times. The target antigen is unknown. TCRdb reprocessed the 5' RACE reads via MiXCR and lists one record per CDR3 protein. The repertoire has around 60,000 distinct CDR3 sequences, more than 3% of them found once; the top ten carry around 7.5%. The ends were cut back, 0 bases at V and 2 bases at J, with 11 bases in the middle. Germline values: CDR1 LGHNA, CDR2 YSLEER. CDR3 size: 15 residues. The sample taken for sequencing was PBMCs. This TCR derives from a woman aged 55-69 years with multiple sclerosis. The genes are TRBV4-3 and TRBJ2-7; tentatively, D is TRBD1 or TRBD2 (5 bases each). The CDR3 loop reads CASSQERDGAYEQYF. The CDR3 nucleotides read TGCGCCAGCAGCCAAGAGAGGGACGGAGCCTACGAGCAGTACTTC.